This TCR beta chain was found in a study of post-analysis software for immune sequencing data. Notes on the study in general: Patients had higher frequencies than controls of a few TRBV segments, including TRBV5-6, TRBV5-1 and TRBV20-1.

The CDR3 extends over 11 amino acids. J lost 9 bases, V lost 3 bases, and 1 base had no gene match. Germline assignment: CDR1 DFQATT and CDR2 SNEGSKA (reference sequence). Presence of unique molecular identifiers characterized the TCR beta cDNA libraries. From around 1 to 10 million T cells, 500,000 or so cDNA molecules were obtained. TCRdb called the PCR reads again in MiXCR, with one record for every CDR3 protein. Among about 500,000 distinct CDR3 sequences listed, approximately 46% were seen once. About this clonotype: As yet, its antigen is unknown.

The chain recombines TRBV20-1 with TRBJ2-1; TRBD2 matches 8 bases. The sequenced material came from blood. This TCR derives from a girl aged 5-17 years with multiple sclerosis. The CDR3 coding sequence is TGCAGTGCTAGCGGGAGGGCTGAGCAGTTCTTC. Its translation is CSASGRAEQFF.